This T cell receptor (beta chain) emerged from a study of cytomegalovirus exposure and HLA in healthy donors. Researchers ran the PCR with 60 Vbeta and 13 Jbeta primers. Repertoires were generated with immunoSEQ multiplex PCR, while TCRdb's copy carries only in-frame clones and drops some. Recorded for this sample: about 140,000 clones. This CDR3 contains 13 residues. V was trimmed by 5 bases and J by 2 bases, leaving 10 bases between them. Germline V gene sequence: CDR1 SGHAT, CDR2 FQNNGV. This chain connects TRBV11-2 to TRBJ2-7; D ambiguous. The source material was PBMCs. The sequence came from a woman aged 18-35 years in good health and CMV-seronegative. The CDR3 here is CASSLLETYEQYF. The CDR3, as DNA: TGTGCCAGCAGCCTTCTCGAGACCTACGAGCAGTACTTC. The full variable domain, completed using reference TRBV11-2 and TRBJ2-7, is EAGVAQSPRYKIIEKRQSVAFWCNPISGHATLYWYQQILGQGPKLLIQFQNNGVVDDSQLPKDRFSAERLKGVDSTLKIQPAKLEDSAVYLCASSLLETYEQYFGPGTRLTVT.